The TCR beta chain under discussion was sequenced for a study of blood T cell repertoires in COVID-19. The wider study: Specimens from acute and convalescent COVID-19 originated in the United States, Italy and Spain. Nucleic acid was either cDNA or gDNA, and it came from T cells, B-cell-depleted T cells, or PBMCs.

V trimming: 10 bases; J trimming: 10 bases; junction bases outside the gene matches: 10. The germline gives CDR1 SNHLY, CDR2 FYNNEI. The length of the CDR3 is 14 residues. Under the authors' procedure: Estimates of nucleated cell counts were drawn from the amplification of reference gene primers. TCRdb keeps only in-frame clones here, not all; method: immunoSEQ multiplex PCR. The DNA was the basis for D and trimming; V, J and clone size are from that table. The sample carries around 19,000 clones, 91% recorded once. The receptor was isolated from a human donor in a cohort sampled during active COVID-19. The sample comprised peripheral blood. The V and J genes are TRBV2 and TRBJ1-6; 10 bases match TRBD1. The CDR3 region is CATSFGTGESPLHF. CDR3 bases: TGTGCCACCTCCTTCGGGACAGGGGAATCACCCCTCCACTTT.